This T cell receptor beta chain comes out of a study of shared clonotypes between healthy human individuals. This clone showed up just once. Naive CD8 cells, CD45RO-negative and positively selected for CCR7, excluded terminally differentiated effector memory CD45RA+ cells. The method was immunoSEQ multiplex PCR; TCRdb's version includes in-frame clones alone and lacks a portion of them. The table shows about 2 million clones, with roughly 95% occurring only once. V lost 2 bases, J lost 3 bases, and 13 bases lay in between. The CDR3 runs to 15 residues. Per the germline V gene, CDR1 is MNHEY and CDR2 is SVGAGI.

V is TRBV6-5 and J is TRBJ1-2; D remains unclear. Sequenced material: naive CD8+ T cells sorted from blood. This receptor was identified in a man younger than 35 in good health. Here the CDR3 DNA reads TGTGCCAGCAGTTACCTCCCGGGTCTCGACTATGGCTACACCTTC. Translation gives CASSYLPGLDYGYTF.